Listed here is a single T cell receptor (beta chain). The antigen is not known. This sample stems from a study of cytomegalovirus exposure and HLA in healthy donors. Whole-study findings and limits: A later analysis reportedly found fewer N-insertions in an Asian-associated ancestry cluster than the approximately 660-donor mean. Later on, an analysis tied 15,000 to 20,000 TCR beta sequences to HLA alleles at 0.05 false discovery rate.

The primer mix had 60 Vbeta and 13 Jbeta primers. Here immunoSEQ multiplex PCR was the method, and the copy in TCRdb shows in-frame clones only, minus some. The sample holds about 170,000 clones, over 65% seen once. Sequencing was done on a sample of PBMCs. The clonotype comes from a female donor in good health and CMV-seronegative.

The CDR3 region has the DNA TGTGCCAGCAGCTTAGGGGCCAAGGAGACCCAGTACTTC. Protein product: CASSLGAKETQYF. This chain connects TRBV11-2 to TRBJ2-5, with D unresolved. Germline loops: CDR1 SGHAT, CDR2 FQNNGV. CDR3 length equals 13 residues. The ends were cut back, 1 base at V and 5 bases at J, with 8 bases in the middle.